The 27 T cell receptor beta chains listed next were all sequenced from one sample in a study of fetal regulatory T cell absence and autoimmunity. Clones were sequenced by immunoSEQ multiplex PCR, and TCRdb holds only the in-frame ones, with some missing. This repertoire shows more than 90,000 clones, about two thirds found once; its top ten account for 1.5% to 2%. The material sequenced was pancreas tissue. These TCRs come from a male donor with IPEX syndrome.

V is TRBV5-6 and J is TRBJ2-3; D remains unclear. Trimming stripped 4 bases from V and 2 bases from J, with 11 bases between. The germline CDR1 and CDR2 sequences are SGHDT and YYEEEE. This CDR3 has 14 residues. This CDR3 is CASSNGFLTDTQYF. CDR3 bases: TGTGCCAGCAGCAACGGATTCCTCACAGATACGCAGTATTTT.

In its sample, this clone was seen a few times. The rearrangement uses TRBV7-9 and TRBJ1-2; no reliable D call. The germline CDR1 and CDR2 sequences are SEHNR and FQNEAQ (reference sequence). The CDR3 is 12 amino acids. Trimming cost V 8 bases and J 1 base, with 8 bases left between them. The CDR3 bases are TGTGCCAGCGCAGCAAGTAACTATGGCTACACCTTC. It codes for CASAASNYGYTF.

This chain links TRBV4-1 with TRBJ2-3; unclear D gene. With 0 bases removed from V and 5 bases from J, the gap between germline ends came to 12 bases. Germline V CDR1 and CDR2: MGHRA, YSYEKL. The CDR3 consists of 15 residues. For the CDR3, the DNA is TGCGCCAGCAGCCAAGAGGGTCCCGACGGAGATACGCAGTATTTT. This gives the protein CASSQEGPDGDTQYF.

V is TRBV18 and J is TRBJ2-6; TRBD1 matches 8 bases. The V segment lost 3 bases and the J segment 2 bases; nucleotides outside the gene matches: 3. CDR1 is KGHSH, CDR2 LQKENI, per germline. This CDR3 has 16 residues. The CDR3 sequence: CASSPLQGAGANVLTF. CDR3 sequence (DNA): TGTGCCAGCTCACCCTTACAGGGGGCTGGGGCCAACGTCCTGACTTTC.

The chain uses TRBV9 and TRBJ2-3; no definite D call. V lost 0 bases, J lost 2 bases, and 10 bases lay in between. This CDR3 region has 15 residues. Germline assignment: CDR1 SGDLS and CDR2 YYNGEE. The CDR3 DNA reads TGTGCCAGCAGCGTAGCGGTCGGCCCCACAGATACGCAGTATTTT. Translation: CASSVAVGPTDTQYF.

The chain carries TRBV5-6 and TRBJ1-2, with a possible D match to TRBD1 (5 bases). The germline CDR1 and CDR2 sequences are SGHDT and YYEEEE. Trimming pared 3 bases from V and 10 bases from J, leaving 13 bases between. This CDR3 spans 12 amino acids. The CDR3 region is CASSSVGGDYTF. CDR3 in DNA: TGTGCCAGCAGCTCGGTCGGGGGGGACTACACCTTC.

J is TRBJ2-5 and V is TRBV25-1; D remains ambiguous. The V end was cut by 6 bases, the J end by 1 base, with 9 bases between. The germline V gene has CDR1 MGHDK and CDR2 SYGVNS. This CDR3 contains 13 residues. DNA for the CDR3: TGTGCCAGCAGCGGGTTCACCCAAGAGACCCAGTACTTC. Protein: CASSGFTQETQYF.

The J gene is TRBJ2-2, the V gene TRBV7-2, with unresolved D. V was cut by 3 bases and J by 6 bases, with 5 bases left in between. Per germline, CDR1 SGHTA and CDR2 FQGNSA. CDR3 length equals 12 residues. DNA of the CDR3: TGTGCCAGCAGCTTCACTCCCGGGGAGCTGTTTTTT. Translation gives CASSFTPGELFF.

This chain joins TRBV10-3 and TRBJ2-2, with a possible D match to TRBD2 (6 bases). The CDR3 runs to 14 residues. V gave up 4 bases and J gave up 7 bases, with 13 bases separating them. In germline, CDR1 is ENHRY, CDR2 SYGVKD. CDR3: CAISGMGGIGELFF. The CDR3 coding sequence is TGTGCCATCAGTGGGATGGGGGGTATCGGGGAGCTGTTTTTT.

This clone came up once. The chain combines TRBV29-1 with TRBJ2-1, with 9 bases lining up with TRBD2. The V gene's germline CDR1 is SQVTM and CDR2 ANQGSEA. With 7 bases clipped from V and 8 bases from J, the junction kept 3 bases outside the gene matches. The CDR3 spans 11 residues. The CDR3 nucleotides are TGCAGCGCGGGACTAGCCCATGAGCAGTTCTTC. Amino acids: CSAGLAHEQFF.

The V call is TRBV12-5, the J call TRBJ2-1, with TRBD2 matching over 12 bases. V trimming: 1 base; J trimming: 5 bases; junction bases outside the gene matches: 3. This CDR3 is built from 16 residues. Germline values: CDR1 LGHNT, CDR2 FRNRAP. The CDR3 region is CASGLGWTSGNNEQFF. The CDR3 DNA follows: TGTGCTAGTGGTTTGGGGTGGACTAGCGGGAACAATGAGCAGTTCTTC.

This clone is a singleton in its sample. The chain uses TRBV5-4 and TRBJ1-1; tentative D call: TRBD1 (5 bases). With 0 bases removed from V and 4 bases from J, the gap between germline ends came to 10 bases. Germline CDR1 SGHNT, CDR2 YYREEE (reference sequence). The CDR3 spans 14 residues. The CDR3 loop reads CASSLGPGGTEAFF. CDR3 DNA sequence: TGTGCCAGCAGCTTGGGGCCGGGGGGCACTGAAGCTTTCTTT.

The chain is built from TRBV27 and TRBJ2-1, with 9 bases identical to TRBD2. The germline CDR1 and CDR2 sequences are MNHEY and SMNVEV (reference sequence). Germline trimming cut 5 bases from V and 4 bases from J; bases unmatched to any gene: 6. This CDR3 is 15 amino acids long. CDR3 residues: CASSPGLAPYNEQFF. Here the CDR3 DNA reads TGTGCCAGCAGTCCCGGACTAGCGCCTTACAATGAGCAGTTCTTC.

The chain combines TRBV11-1 with TRBJ2-7; the D is unclear. The CDR3 runs to 12 residues. CDR1 is SGHAT and CDR2 is FQDESV in the germline V gene (reference sequence). Trimming left V 5 bases short and J 4 bases short, with 9 bases between. CDR3 in amino acids: CASSVRPYEQYF. DNA for the CDR3: TGTGCCAGCAGCGTTCGGCCATACGAGCAGTACTTC.

The rearrangement uses TRBV7-9 and TRBJ1-2; D unresolved. This CDR3 contains 11 residues. CDR1 SEHNR and CDR2 FQNEAQ come from the germline V gene (reference sequence). Trimming removed 0 bases from V and 8 bases from J, with 4 bases in between. The DNA of the CDR3 is TGTGCCAGCAGCTTAGCCCGAGGCTACACCTTC. This codes for CASSLARGYTF.

V and J are TRBV29-1 and TRBJ2-1, with TRBD2 identical over 7 bases. The V gene end was trimmed by 0 bases and the J gene end by 2 bases; junction bases not matched to a gene: 10. Looked up from germline, CDR1 is SQVTM and CDR2 is ANQGSEA. The CDR3 has 17 amino acids. The CDR3 DNA reads as TGCAGCGTTGAAGAGTTCGTAGGACTAGGAACCTACAATGAGCAGTTCTTC. This sequence encodes CSVEEFVGLGTYNEQFF.

This clone is a singleton in its sample. The gene calls are TRBV18 and TRBJ2-1; the match to TRBD2 covers 11 bases. Unmatched junction bases numbered 10, after V lost 1 base and J lost 8 bases. The CDR3 contains 17 residues. CDR1 and CDR2 from the germline V gene are KGHSH and LQKENI. Written as DNA, the CDR3 is TGTGCCAGCTCACCACGGACTAGCGGGCCCCAGGGGGATGAGCAGTTCTTC. Its translation: CASSPRTSGPQGDEQFF.

The chain has TRBV30 and TRBJ2-3; 13 bases are a match to TRBD2. Losses at the gene ends were 2 bases for V and 2 bases for J; bases not matched to a gene: 4. Germline lookup yields CDR1 GTSNPN and CDR2 SVGIG (reference sequence). The CDR3 has 16 residues. The CDR3 coding sequence is TGTGCCTGGAGTTCCGGGACTAGCGGGATCACAGATACGCAGTATTTT. This sequence encodes CAWSSGTSGITDTQYF.

This chain joins TRBV4-1 and TRBJ1-4; D unclear. Per the germline V gene, CDR1 is MGHRA and CDR2 is YSYEKL. V shed 0 bases and J shed 8 bases, with 13 bases lying between them. CDR3 length: 15 residues. In DNA, the CDR3 is TGCGCCAGCAGCCAAGATGCGTGGGATCGGGAAAAACTGTTTTTT. Protein sequence: CASSQDAWDREKLFF.

The chain uses TRBV4-3 and TRBJ2-3; 10 bases match TRBD1. Per the germline V gene, CDR1 is LGHNA and CDR2 is YSLEER. V was pared by 4 bases and J by 6 bases, with 7 bases of the junction left unmatched. The CDR3 consists of 15 residues. CDR3 sequence: CASSPWGTGDDTQYF. CDR3 sequence (DNA): TGCGCCAGCAGCCCCTGGGGGACAGGGGACGATACGCAGTATTTT.

This clone came up a few times. The chain carries TRBV27 and TRBJ1-2; TRBD1 aligns across 7 bases. After removal of 5 bases from V and 1 base from J, the junction contained 4 bases not matched to a gene. Per germline, CDR1 MNHEY and CDR2 SMNVEV (reference sequence). This CDR3 is 14 amino acids long. CDR3 residues: CASSPGQLNYGYTF. In DNA form, the CDR3 reads TGTGCCAGCAGTCCGGGACAGCTTAACTATGGCTACACCTTC.

The chain has TRBV25-1 and TRBJ1-3; TRBD1 matches 10 bases. The J segment lost 3 bases and the V segment lost 10 bases, leaving 3 bases of the junction unmatched. The V gene's germline CDR1 is MGHDK and CDR2 SYGVNS. The CDR3 is 13 amino acids. CDR3 region: CANGTGVGNTIYF. DNA of the CDR3: TGTGCCAACGGGACAGGGGTTGGAAACACCATATATTTT.

The J gene is TRBJ2-1, the V gene TRBV12-2. TRBV12-2 is listed as a pseudogene. The CDR3 totals 12 residues. The chain's CDR3 is CASRLADNEQFF. For the CDR3, the DNA is TGTGCAAGTCGCTTAGCGGACAATGAGCAGTTCTTC.

This chain joins TRBV4-1 and TRBJ2-2; 7 bases match TRBD2. Germline CDR1 MGHRA, CDR2 YSYEKL. V gave up 10 bases and J gave up 0 bases; unmatched junction bases: 2. The CDR3 has 13 amino acids. This CDR3 reads CATGLANTGELFF. The CDR3 bases are TGCGCCACCGGACTAGCGAACACCGGGGAGCTGTTTTTT.

This clone occurred a few times. The V call is TRBV20-1, the J call TRBJ2-1; D not certain. Germline V lookup: CDR1 DFQATT, CDR2 SNEGSKA (reference sequence). The V and J ends lost 3 bases and 5 bases respectively, with 2 bases between them. CDR3 size: 10 residues. CDR3 nucleotide sequence: TGCAGTGCTAGTCACAATGAGCAGTTCTTC. Amino acids: CSASHNEQFF.

The chain uses TRBV10-1 and TRBJ2-1, with 9 bases matching TRBD2. This CDR3 has 16 residues. CDR1 and CDR2 from the germline V gene are WNHNN and SYGVQD (reference sequence). V lost 6 bases and J lost 0; bases outside the gene matches: 6. The CDR3 nucleotides read TGCGCCAGCAGGCACCTAGCGGGGAGCTCCTACAATGAGCAGTTCTTC. Translation: CASRHLAGSSYNEQFF.

V gene TRBV27 combines with J gene TRBJ2-7; 8 bases fit TRBD2. J was trimmed by 0 bases and V by 2 bases; bases with no gene match: 3. Germline CDR1 reads MNHEY; CDR2 reads SMNVEV (reference sequence). The CDR3 covers 15 residues. CDR3 protein: CASSLTLADSYEQYF. The CDR3 coding sequence is TGTGCCAGCAGTTTAACACTAGCGGACTCCTACGAGCAGTACTTC.